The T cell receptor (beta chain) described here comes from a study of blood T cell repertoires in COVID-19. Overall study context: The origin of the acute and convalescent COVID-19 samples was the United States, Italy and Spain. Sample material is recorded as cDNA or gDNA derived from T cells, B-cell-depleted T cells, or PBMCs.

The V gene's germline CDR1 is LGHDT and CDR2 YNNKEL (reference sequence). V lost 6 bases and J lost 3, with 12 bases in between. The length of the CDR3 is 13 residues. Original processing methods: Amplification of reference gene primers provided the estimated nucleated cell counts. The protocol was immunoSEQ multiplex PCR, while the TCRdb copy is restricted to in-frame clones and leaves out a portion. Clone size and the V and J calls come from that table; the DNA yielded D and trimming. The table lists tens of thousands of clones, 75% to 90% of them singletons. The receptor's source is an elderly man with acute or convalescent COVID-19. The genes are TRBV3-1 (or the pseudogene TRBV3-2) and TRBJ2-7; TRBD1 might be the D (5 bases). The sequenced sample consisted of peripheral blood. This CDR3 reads CASSPGPGYEQYF. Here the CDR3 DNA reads TGTGCCAGCAGTCCAGGGCCGGGCTACGAGCAGTACTTC.